The 13 T cell receptor beta chains below all came from one sample that was sequenced in a study of blood T cell repertoires in COVID-19. The method was immunoSEQ multiplex PCR; TCRdb's version includes in-frame clones alone and lacks a portion of them. In the table there are approximately 92,000 clones, around 85% of which are singletons. The sample consisted of peripheral blood. These receptors came from a man aged 50 to 60 with acute or convalescent COVID-19.

The J gene is TRBJ2-6, the V gene TRBV4-3; 7 bases align to TRBD1. After removal of 4 bases from V and 4 bases from J, the junction contained 10 bases not matched to a gene. In germline, CDR1 is LGHNA, CDR2 YSLEER. The CDR3 length is 17 residues. In nucleotides, the CDR3 is TGCGCCAGCAGCCCCTTCCCGACAGGGTTCGGGGCCAACGTCCTGACTTTC. This sequence encodes CASSPFPTGFGANVLTF.

The chain carries TRBV6-5 and TRBJ2-5; D may be TRBD2 (5 bases). The germline V gene has CDR1 MNHEY and CDR2 SVGAGI. Trimming left V 0 bases short and J 4 bases short, with 15 bases between. The CDR3 extends over 16 amino acids. The CDR3 region is CASSYSRAGWGETQYF. CDR3 DNA sequence: TGTGCCAGCAGTTACTCGAGGGCAGGATGGGGAGAGACCCAGTACTTC.

The V call is TRBV6-5, the J call TRBJ2-7; TRBD2 might be the D (7 bases). This CDR3 is 13 amino acids long. Trimming took off 2 bases at V and 5 bases at J, with 10 bases between the two ends. CDR1 MNHEY and CDR2 SVGAGI come from the germline V gene. CDR3 amino acids: CASSYKGGHEQYF. The DNA for the CDR3 is TGTGCCAGCAGTTACAAGGGGGGGCACGAGCAGTACTTC.

V gene TRBV6-5 combines with J gene TRBJ2-5; D call uncertain. Germline assignment: CDR1 MNHEY and CDR2 SVGAGI. The V end was cut by 0 bases, the J end by 5 bases, with 7 bases between. The CDR3 covers 13 residues. In nucleotides, the CDR3 is TGTGCCAGCAGTTACTCGAGTCCTGAGACCCAGTACTTC. The encoded protein is CASSYSSPETQYF.

This rearrangement joins TRBV6-2 or TRBV6-3 to TRBJ2-1; 8 bases line up with TRBD1. The V gene end was trimmed by 4 bases and the J gene end by 5 bases; junction bases not matched to a gene: 7. Germline V CDR1 and CDR2: MNHEY, SVGEGT. CDR3 length equals 15 residues. The CDR3 region has the DNA TGTGCCAGCAGTTCGGGACAGGCCCCCGACAATGAGCAGTTCTTC. Amino acid sequence: CASSSGQAPDNEQFF.

The chain has TRBV5-1 and TRBJ2-2; 7 nucleotides match TRBD1. The CDR3 length is 17 residues. Germline V gene lookup returns CDR1 SGHRS and CDR2 YFSETQ. V was pared by 0 bases and J by 7 bases, with 12 bases of the junction left unmatched. The CDR3 loop reads CASSLGGGSVIIGELFF. CDR3 DNA: TGCGCCAGCAGCTTGGGAGGGGGCTCGGTTATCATCGGGGAGCTGTTTTTT.

This clone has more than one count but fewer than ten. The rearrangement joins TRBV6-4 to TRBJ2-5; possibly TRBD2 for D (6 bases). CDR3 length: 18 amino acids. Germline V gives CDR1 MRHNA, CDR2 SNTAGT. The V end lost 7 bases, the J end lost 3 bases, and 27 bases lay between the germline ends. CDR3 in DNA: TGTGCCAGCACCGAGTGGAGAACGGGAGAGAGGGGAGAAGAGACCCAGTACTTC. Protein: CASTEWRTGERGEETQYF.

The table lists this clone with a few counts. The rearrangement uses TRBV5-1 and TRBJ2-7, with D unresolved. V was cut by 6 bases and J by 6 bases, with 10 bases left in between. This CDR3 is 11 amino acids long. Germline V lookup: CDR1 SGHRS, CDR2 YFSETQ. CDR3: CASIYGGEQYF. CDR3 bases: TGCGCCAGCATTTACGGTGGCGAGCAGTACTTC.

This clone was recorded a few times. The chain is built from TRBV19 and TRBJ1-2, with 7 bases matching TRBD1. CDR1 is LNHDA and CDR2 is SQIVND in the germline V gene (reference sequence). CDR3 length: 13 amino acids. V shed 3 bases, J shed 8 bases, and the junction held 6 bases outside the gene matches. This CDR3 is CASSITGAPGYTF. The CDR3 DNA reads as TGTGCCAGTAGTATCACAGGGGCGCCGGGCTACACCTTC. The variable domain in full, completed from reference TRBV19 and TRBJ1-2, reads DGGITQSPKYLFRKEGQNVTLSCEQNLNHDAMYWYRQDPGQGLRLIYYSQIVNDFQKGDIAEGYSVSREKKESFPLTVTSAQKNPTAFYLCASSITGAPGYTFGSGTRLTVV.

The gene calls are TRBV28 and TRBJ1-5; no definite D call. Between the trimmed V and J ends, which lost 3 bases and 3 bases, there was a span of 9 bases. The CDR3 contains 14 residues. Per germline, CDR1 MDHEN and CDR2 SYDVKM. The CDR3 DNA follows: TGTGCCAGCAGTTTTCGACATCTCAATCAGCCCCAGCATTTT. Translating it yields CASSFRHLNQPQHF.

The chain combines TRBV12-3 or TRBV12-4 with TRBJ2-5; 11 nucleotides align to TRBD2. The V gene end was trimmed by 9 bases and the J gene end by 5 bases; junction bases not matched to a gene: 2. The CDR3 spans 12 residues. The CDR3 coding sequence is TGTGCCAGTAGGACTAGCGGGGAGACCCAGTACTTC. It translates to CASRTSGETQYF.

Relative to its sample, this clone is medium-sized. This sequence joins TRBV7-9 and TRBJ2-7, with 7 bases that match TRBD2. CDR3 length: 13 residues. Trimming cost V 5 bases and J 0 bases; bases outside gene matches: 1. Germline CDR1 reads SEHNR; CDR2 reads FQNEAQ (reference sequence). CDR3 protein: CASSRGDSYEQYF. CDR3 bases: TGTGCCAGCAGCCGGGGGGACTCCTACGAGCAGTACTTC.

The chain recombines TRBV29-1 with TRBJ2-7; 7 bases map to TRBD2. After removal of 6 bases from V and 3 bases from J, the junction contained 8 bases not matched to a gene. Looked up from germline, CDR1 is SQVTM and CDR2 is ANQGSEA. This CDR3 is built from 13 residues. The CDR3 coding sequence is TGCAGCGTCTTCGCGACTAGCTTCTACGAGCAGTACTTC. Translated: CSVFATSFYEQYF.